Sequencing of this TCR beta chain was carried out in a study of cytomegalovirus exposure and HLA in healthy donors. Study-wide results and limits: Per a later analysis, 15,000 to 20,000 TCR beta sequences showed association with HLA alleles at 0.05 false discovery rate. According to an earlier analysis, most TCR beta V segments yielded productive rearrangements about 90% or about 30% of the time. A list of 150 or so TCR beta chains associated with cytomegalovirus was given.

Unrecorded immune exposure was likely among donors, who were nominally healthy when sampled. Note on this clone: Its antigen is not identified.

Primers: 60 Vbeta forward and 13 Jbeta reverse. Method: immunoSEQ multiplex PCR; TCRdb's copy keeps in-frame clones and lacks some. Of around 130,000 clones in the sample, around 8.5% were seen once. Trimming cost V 3 bases and J 0 bases, with 11 bases left between them. This CDR3 is 15 amino acids long. Germline CDR1 LNHDA, CDR2 SQIVND (reference sequence). Sequenced: PBMCs. This chain joins TRBV19 and TRBJ1-2; D is unresolved. The origin of this receptor is a man aged 35 to 55 in good health and CMV-seronegative. The CDR3 loop reads CASSIFGGPNYGYTF. Here the CDR3 DNA reads TGTGCCAGTAGTATTTTCGGAGGACCTAACTATGGCTACACCTTC. The variable domain in full, completed from reference TRBV19 and TRBJ1-2, reads DGGITQSPKYLFRKEGQNVTLSCEQNLNHDAMYWYRQDPGQGLRLIYYSQIVNDFQKGDIAEGYSVSREKKESFPLTVTSAQKNPTAFYLCASSIFGGPNYGYTFGSGTRLTVV.